One and the same sample provided the 2 T cell receptor beta chains below, sequenced in a study of blood T cells in healthy people across ages. Primed by a sample-barcoded 5' primer and a J-beta primer mix, a second PCR proceeded for 7 to 11 cycles. MiXCR was run by TCRdb on the 5' RACE reads, yielding one entry per CDR3 protein. There are 700,000 to 850,000 distinct CDR3 sequences in the sample; about 53% occur only once, and 41% lies in the top ten. The sequencing sample was made of blood. The receptors were gathered from a man older than 75 in good health.

This sequence joins TRBV9 and TRBJ2-6; D call uncertain. The V and J ends lost 4 bases and 2 bases respectively, with 10 bases between them. The CDR3 extends over 15 amino acids. Germline assignment: CDR1 SGDLS and CDR2 YYNGEE. The CDR3 reads CASSPRPPGANVLTF. DNA for the CDR3: TGTGCCAGCAGCCCCAGGCCCCCTGGGGCCAACGTCCTGACTTTC. The full variable domain, rest sourced from reference TRBV9 and TRBJ2-6, is DSGVTQTPKHLITATGQRVTLRCSPRSGDLSVYWYQQSLDQGLQFLIQYYNGEERAKGNILERFSAQQFPDLHSELNLSSLELGDSALYFCASSPRPPGANVLTFGAGSRLTVL.

The rearrangement joins TRBV27 to TRBJ1-3, with D hard to call. Germline CDR1 and CDR2: MNHEY and SMNVEV (reference sequence). The CDR3 loop spans 13 amino acids. The germline V and J ends were trimmed by 8 bases and 2 bases, with 10 bases remaining between them. The CDR3 is CASRMRAGNTIYF. CDR3 coding DNA: TGTGCCAGCCGGATGAGGGCTGGAAACACCATATATTTT.